These 20 T cell receptor beta chains share one sample of origin, sequenced in a study of T cell changes during pregnancy in multiple sclerosis. Assay: immunoSEQ multiplex PCR; the TCRdb copy retains only in-frame clones and omits some. The repertoire holds about 59,000 clones, roughly 90% seen once, with less than 3.5% in the top ten. The sample in question was peripheral blood, obtained in the third trimester of pregnancy. The receptors were sampled from a female donor in good health, enrolled as a control in a pregnancy study.

The V and J genes are TRBV18 and TRBJ1-3, with D uncertain. The CDR3 runs 16 residues. Germline CDR1 KGHSH, CDR2 LQKENI. With 2 bases removed from V and 0 bases from J, the gap between germline ends came to 11 bases. CDR3 loop: CASSPNPVPSGNTIYF. CDR3 sequence (DNA): TGTGCCAGCTCACCAAATCCAGTCCCCTCTGGAAACACCATATATTTT.

The CDR3 is CASRPPGQVDTIYF. The CDR3 DNA reads TGTGCCAGCAGACCCCCCGGCCAGGTAGACACCATATATTTT. V gene TRBV6-1 combines with J gene TRBJ1-3; D call uncertain. This CDR3 is 14 amino acids long. Deletions cut 6 bases from V and 8 bases from J, with 17 bases between. Germline V gives CDR1 MNHNS, CDR2 SASEGT.

The chain carries TRBV6-5 and TRBJ1-1; perhaps TRBD1 as D (5 bases). From germline, CDR1 is MNHEY and CDR2 SVGAGI. The CDR3 is made up of 13 amino acids. Deletions cut 8 bases from V and 6 bases from J, with 16 bases between. CDR3 bases: TGTGCCAGCGACACAGGAGGGAGGGCTGAAGCTTTCTTT. It codes for CASDTGGRAEAFF.

V usage is TRBV9 and J usage is TRBJ2-5; the match to TRBD2 covers 8 bases. Germline values: CDR1 SGDLS, CDR2 YYNGEE. V lost 0 bases to trimming and J lost 3 bases; unmatched junction nucleotides: 1. This CDR3 has 14 residues. In nucleotides, the CDR3 is TGTGCCAGCAGCGTAGAACTAGCGGAAGAGACCCAGTACTTC. This codes for CASSVELAEETQYF.

This clone was seen a single time. The chain has TRBV7-9 and TRBJ2-1, with TRBD2 identical over 8 bases. The CDR3 is 16 amino acids. CDR1 and CDR2 (germline): SEHNR, FQNEAQ (reference sequence). Unmatched junction bases numbered 7, after V lost 2 bases and J lost 4 bases. The CDR3 protein is CASSLLGLESYNEQFF. Written as DNA, the CDR3 is TGTGCCAGCAGCTTACTGGGACTAGAGTCTTACAATGAGCAGTTCTTC.

The chain couples TRBV27 to TRBJ2-1, with a weak D call TRBD2 (6 bases). The CDR3 runs 16 residues. V was trimmed by 0 bases and J by 8 bases, leaving 17 bases between them. Germline CDR1 MNHEY, CDR2 SMNVEV (reference sequence). CDR3: CASSLSGGSSAHEQFF. CDR3 coding DNA: TGTGCCAGCAGTTTATCGGGGGGATCCAGCGCCCATGAGCAGTTCTTC.

The chain carries TRBV6-5 and TRBJ1-1; TRBD1 matches 9 bases. After removal of 4 bases from V and 3 bases from J, the junction contained 9 bases not matched to a gene. This CDR3 has 16 residues. The germline CDR1 and CDR2 sequences are MNHEY and SVGAGI. Here the CDR3 reads CASSSVGTGLHTEAFF. Here the CDR3 DNA reads TGTGCCAGCAGTTCAGTCGGGACAGGGTTGCACACTGAAGCTTTCTTT.

The rearrangement joins TRBV5-8 to TRBJ1-1, with a weak D call TRBD1 (5 bases). The CDR3 length is 15 residues. Germline-derived CDR1 and CDR2 are SGHTS and YDEGEE. Trimming took off 0 bases at V and 2 bases at J, with 11 bases between the two ends. The CDR3 protein is CASSLVRGSNTEAFF. CDR3 DNA: TGTGCCAGCAGCTTGGTTAGGGGATCAAACACTGAAGCTTTCTTT.

The chain links TRBV6-5 to TRBJ2-3; 12 nucleotides agree with TRBD2. CDR3 size: 15 residues. After removal of 2 bases from V and 3 bases from J, the junction contained 0 bases not matched to a gene. CDR1 is MNHEY and CDR2 is SVGAGI in the germline V gene. CDR3 loop: CASSYGTSGTDTQYF. The CDR3 coding sequence is TGTGCCAGCAGTTACGGGACTAGCGGGACAGATACGCAGTATTTT.

The chain couples TRBV5-5 to TRBJ2-3; 8 bases match TRBD1. Germline V gene sequence: CDR1 SGHKS, CDR2 YYEKEE (reference sequence). V was pared by 0 bases and J by 3 bases, with 6 bases of the junction left unmatched. The CDR3 is 16 amino acids. CDR3 bases: TGTGCCAGCAGCTTGGTTGCAGGGGGCTTTACAGATACGCAGTATTTT. Its translation is CASSLVAGGFTDTQYF.

The gene calls are TRBV18 and TRBJ1-4, with no clear D. There are 14 residues in the CDR3. Germline V gene data show CDR1 as KGHSH and CDR2 as LQKENI. Trimming pared 6 bases from V and 4 bases from J, leaving 12 bases between. CDR3 loop: CASSREQINEKLFF. The CDR3 nucleotides read TGTGCCAGCTCGAGGGAACAGATTAATGAAAAACTGTTTTTT. Based on the CDR3 plus reference TRBV18 and TRBJ1-4, the full variable domain is NAGVMQNPRHLVRRRGQEARLRCSPMKGHSHVYWYRQLPEEGLKFMVYLQKENIIDESGMPKERFSAEFPKEGPSILRIQQVVRGDSAAYFCASSREQINEKLFFGSGTQLSVL.

The rearrangement joins TRBV5-1 to TRBJ1-3; D remains ambiguous. V lost 0 bases to trimming and J lost 0 bases, with 7 bases between them. The germline V gene encodes CDR1 SGHRS and CDR2 YFSETQ. CDR3 length: 15 amino acids. CDR3 residues: CASSLEPGSGNTIYF. CDR3 DNA: TGCGCCAGCAGCTTGGAGCCGGGCTCTGGAAACACCATATATTTT.

CDR3 in DNA: TGTGCCAGCAACTCGGGCACTGAAGCTTTCTTT. Translation gives CASNSGTEAFF. The V call is TRBV27, the J call TRBJ1-1; the D is unclear. With 7 bases removed from V and 4 bases from J, the gap between germline ends came to 7 bases. Looked up from germline, CDR1 is MNHEY and CDR2 is SMNVEV (reference sequence). This CDR3 has 11 residues.

CDR3 sequence: CASSILSGTGDTEAFF. Here the CDR3 DNA reads TGTGCCAGCAGCATACTCTCCGGGACAGGGGATACTGAAGCTTTCTTT. The chain recombines TRBV5-6 with TRBJ1-1, with TRBD1 identical over 10 bases. The CDR3 runs to 16 residues. Germline CDR1 reads SGHDT; CDR2 reads YYEEEE. Unmatched junction bases numbered 11, after V lost 4 bases and J lost 5 bases. Together with reference TRBV5-6 and TRBJ1-1, the CDR3 gives the full variable domain: DAGVTQSPTHLIKTRGQQVTLRCSPKSGHDTVSWYQQALGQGPQFIFQYYEEEERQRGNFPDRFSGHQFPNYSSELNVNALLLGDSALYLCASSILSGTGDTEAFFGQGTRLTVV.

V is TRBV9 and J is TRBJ2-5; no clear D. V lost 3 bases and J 2 bases, leaving 17 bases between the germline ends. This CDR3 comprises 16 residues. CDR1 and CDR2 (germline): SGDLS, YYNGEE. The DNA of the CDR3 is TGTGCCAGCAGCGCACCGGAAACAGCCCGTCAAGAGACCCAGTACTTC. Protein product: CASSAPETARQETQYF.

This chain joins TRBV7-2 and TRBJ1-1; 7 positions match TRBD1. The V gene's germline CDR1 is SGHTA and CDR2 FQGNSA. The CDR3 runs to 15 residues. After removal of 5 bases from V and 2 bases from J, the junction contained 8 bases not matched to a gene. The CDR3 is CASSLLYRGNTEAFF. In DNA, the CDR3 is TGTGCCAGCAGCCTCCTCTACAGGGGTAACACTGAAGCTTTCTTT.

The genes are TRBV5-6 and TRBJ2-4; possibly TRBD2 for D (5 bases). Trimming cost V 0 bases and J 4 bases, with 5 bases left between them. In germline, CDR1 is SGHDT, CDR2 YYEEEE. The CDR3 has 13 amino acids. CDR3 nucleotides: TGTGCCAGCAGCTTGGGAGGGAAAAACATTCAGTACTTC. This translates into CASSLGGKNIQYF.

This clone was seen only a few times. The chain carries TRBV29-1 and TRBJ1-1; 9 bases map to TRBD1. The CDR3 consists of 13 residues. The V gene end was trimmed by 5 bases and the J gene end by 0 bases; junction bases not matched to a gene: 1. Germline V gene sequence: CDR1 SQVTM, CDR2 ANQGSEA. The CDR3 DNA reads as TGCAGCGTTCGACAGGGGGTGAACACTGAAGCTTTCTTT. Translation gives CSVRQGVNTEAFF.

The chain joins TRBV20-1 to TRBJ2-5; D may be TRBD2 (6 bases). Trimming took off 8 bases at V and 4 bases at J, with 11 bases between the two ends. CDR3 length equals 11 residues. Germline loops: CDR1 DFQATT, CDR2 SNEGSKA (reference sequence). The CDR3 sequence: CSLAKGETQYF. CDR3 nucleotide sequence: TGCAGTCTAGCGAAGGGAGAGACCCAGTACTTC.

The CDR3 is CSAMQTGELFF. The CDR3 DNA reads TGCAGCGCCATGCAGACCGGGGAGCTGTTTTTT. This chain uses TRBV29-1 with TRBJ2-2, with D unresolved. Germline CDR1 reads SQVTM; CDR2 reads ANQGSEA. Deletions cut 7 bases from V and 5 bases from J, with 8 bases between. The CDR3 totals 11 residues.